The clone carrying this TCR beta chain was picked up many times. One entry per CDR3 protein results from TCRdb running MiXCR on the reads. Among around 530,000 distinct CDR3 sequences, approximately 15% were seen once, and the ten largest hold 20% to 30%. These data come from a study of T cell repertoires in cytomegalovirus infection. The ends lost 5 bases at V and 7 bases at J; junction bases unmatched: 8. Germline CDR1 is SGHVS and CDR2 is FNYEAQ. The CDR3 runs to 15 residues. The genes are TRBV7-6 and TRBJ2-5, with 12 bases fitting TRBD2. The sequenced sample consisted of CD8+ T cells from PBMCs. This TCR came from a human donor in good health (CMV status not recorded). Some clones in this sample may be carry-over from other donors' samples. CDR3 residues: CASSPPSGGAGTQYF. CDR3 nucleotide sequence: TGTGCCAGCAGCCCACCTAGCGGGGGGGCCGGGACCCAGTACTTC.